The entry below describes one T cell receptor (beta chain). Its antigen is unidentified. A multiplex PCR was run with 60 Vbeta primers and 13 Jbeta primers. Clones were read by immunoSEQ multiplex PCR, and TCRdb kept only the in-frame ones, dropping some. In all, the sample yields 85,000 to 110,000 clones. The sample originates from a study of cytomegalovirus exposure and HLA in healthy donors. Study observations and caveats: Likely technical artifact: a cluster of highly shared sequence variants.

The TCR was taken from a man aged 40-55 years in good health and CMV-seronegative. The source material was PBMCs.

The DNA for the CDR3 is TGCAGCGTTGGGACAGGGGGCGCAGATGGCTACACCTTC. Translated, it gives CSVGTGGADGYTF. The V gene is TRBV29-1, the J gene TRBJ1-2; 11 bases fit TRBD1. The CDR3 runs 13 residues. V lost 4 bases to trimming and J lost 6 bases; unmatched junction nucleotides: 4. Germline CDR1 and CDR2: SQVTM and ANQGSEA. Combining the CDR3 with reference TRBV29-1 and TRBJ1-2 gives the whole variable domain SAVISQKPSRDICQRGTSLTIQCQVDSQVTMMFWYRQQPGQSLTLIATANQGSEATYESGFVIDKFPISRPNLTFSTLTVSNMSPEDSSIYLCSVGTGGADGYTFGSGTRLTVV.